The subject of this entry is one TCR beta chain. Authors' analysis steps: Nucleated cell counts were estimated from reference gene primer amplification. Repertoires were generated with immunoSEQ multiplex PCR, while TCRdb's copy carries only in-frame clones and drops some. Clone size and the V and J calls come from that table; the DNA yielded D and trimming. The sample yields 270,000 or so clones, around 87% seen once. This sample is drawn from a study of blood T cell repertoires in COVID-19. On the study more broadly: Researchers got acute and convalescent COVID-19 samples from the United States, Italy and Spain. Sample material is recorded as cDNA or gDNA derived from T cells, B-cell-depleted T cells, or PBMCs.

Germline CDR1 is SGHVS and CDR2 is FNYEAQ. The CDR3 covers 15 residues. V lost 5 bases and J 5 bases, leaving 18 bases between the germline ends. Seattle researchers signed up patients amid active infection and tracked them longitudinally. The J gene is TRBJ1-1, the V gene TRBV7-6; TRBD1 might be the D (6 bases). The source material was peripheral blood. This TCR was recovered from a woman aged 60-75 years with COVID-19, enrolled during active disease. The CDR3, as DNA: TGTGCCAGCAGCCACGGGGGGGGCGCGGTTACTGAAGCTTTCTTT. Translated: CASSHGGGAVTEAFF.